Sequencing of this T cell receptor beta chain was carried out in a study of Graves' ophthalmopathy and Graves' hyperthyroidism. Researchers took RNA transcripts and amplified TCR beta CDR3 regions from them. RT-PCR in the first round used HTBI primers; a second-round multiplex PCR followed. TCRdb used MiXCR to reprocess the multiplex PCR reads, holding one entry per CDR3 protein. This table holds just over 600,000 distinct CDR3 sequences, 22% found once. This clonotype was found once. Sequencing was carried out using peripheral blood. This TCR derives from a woman aged 18-29 years with stable Graves' hyperthyroidism. Some clones in this sample may be carry-over from other donors' samples.

Here the CDR3 reads CASSQDLGQYEAFF. The DNA of the CDR3 is TGCGCCAGCAGCCAAGATTTAGGGCAGTATGAAGCTTTCTTT. The chain recombines TRBV4-3 with TRBJ1-1; D remains ambiguous. V lost 0 bases, J lost 7 bases, and 12 bases lay in between. The germline V gene has CDR1 LGHNA and CDR2 YSLEER. This CDR3 region has 14 residues.